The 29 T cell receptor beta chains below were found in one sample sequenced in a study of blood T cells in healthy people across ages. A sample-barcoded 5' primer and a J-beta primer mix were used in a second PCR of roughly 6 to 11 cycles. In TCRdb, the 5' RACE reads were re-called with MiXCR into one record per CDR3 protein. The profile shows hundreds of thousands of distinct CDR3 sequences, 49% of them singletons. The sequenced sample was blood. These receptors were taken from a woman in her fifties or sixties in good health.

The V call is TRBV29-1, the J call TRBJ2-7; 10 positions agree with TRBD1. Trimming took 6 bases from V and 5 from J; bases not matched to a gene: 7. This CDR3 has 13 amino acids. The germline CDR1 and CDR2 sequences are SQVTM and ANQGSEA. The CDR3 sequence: CSVRQGALNEQYF. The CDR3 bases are TGCAGCGTCCGACAGGGGGCGCTGAACGAGCAGTACTTC.

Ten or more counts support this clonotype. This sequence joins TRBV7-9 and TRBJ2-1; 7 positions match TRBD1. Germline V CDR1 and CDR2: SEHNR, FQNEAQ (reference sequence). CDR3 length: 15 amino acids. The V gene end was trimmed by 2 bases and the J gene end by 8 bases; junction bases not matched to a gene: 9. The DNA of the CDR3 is TGTGCCAGCAGCTTATCCACAGGGGCCGCGGATGAGCAGTTCTTC. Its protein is CASSLSTGAADEQFF.

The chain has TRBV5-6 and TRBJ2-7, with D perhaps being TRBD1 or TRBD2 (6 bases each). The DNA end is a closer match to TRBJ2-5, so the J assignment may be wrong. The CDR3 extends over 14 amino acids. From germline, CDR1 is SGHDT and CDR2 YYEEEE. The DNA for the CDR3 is TGTGCCTCTCTACCCCCGGGGGCGGAGGAGACCCAGTACTTC. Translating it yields CASLPPGAEETQYF.

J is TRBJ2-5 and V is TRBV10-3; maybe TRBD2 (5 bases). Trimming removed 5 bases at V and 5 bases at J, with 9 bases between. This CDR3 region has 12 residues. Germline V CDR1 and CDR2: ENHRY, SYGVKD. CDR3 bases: TGTGCCATCAGTCGGGGTTCGGAGACCCAGTACTTC. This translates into CAISRGSETQYF.

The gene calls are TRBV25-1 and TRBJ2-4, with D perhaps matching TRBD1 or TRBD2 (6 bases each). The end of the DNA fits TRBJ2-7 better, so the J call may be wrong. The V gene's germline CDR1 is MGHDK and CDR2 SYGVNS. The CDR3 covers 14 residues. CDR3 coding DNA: TGTGCCAGCAGTGAGGGGCAGGGGAGGTACGAGCAGTACTTC. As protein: CASSEGQGRYEQYF.

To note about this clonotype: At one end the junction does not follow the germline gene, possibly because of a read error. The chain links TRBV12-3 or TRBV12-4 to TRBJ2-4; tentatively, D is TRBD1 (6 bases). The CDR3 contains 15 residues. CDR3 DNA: TGTGCCAGCAGTTTAGTCCAGGGGTCGAAAAACATTCGGTACTTC. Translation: CASSLVQGSKNIRYF.

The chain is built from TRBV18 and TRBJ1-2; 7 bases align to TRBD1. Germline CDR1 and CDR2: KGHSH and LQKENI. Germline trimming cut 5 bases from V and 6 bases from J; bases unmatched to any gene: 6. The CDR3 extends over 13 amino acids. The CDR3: CASSMTGNDGYTF. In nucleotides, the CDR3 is TGTGCCAGCTCAATGACAGGGAACGATGGCTACACCTTC.

CDR3 DNA sequence: TGCGCCAGCAGCGGGACGTGGGGTGAGACTGAAGCTTTCTTT. Translating gives CASSGTWGETEAFF. The V gene is TRBV5-1, the J gene TRBJ1-1; the D gene is possibly TRBD1 (5 bases). CDR3 length equals 14 residues. Germline CDR1 and CDR2: SGHRS and YFSETQ. V lost 4 bases and J 5 bases, leaving 15 bases between the germline ends.

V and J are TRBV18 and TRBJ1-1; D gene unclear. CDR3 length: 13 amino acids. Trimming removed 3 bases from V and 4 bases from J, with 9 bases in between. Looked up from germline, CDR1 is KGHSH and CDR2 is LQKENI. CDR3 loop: CASSPVGITEAFF. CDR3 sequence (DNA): TGTGCCAGCTCACCGGTCGGAATCACTGAAGCTTTCTTT.

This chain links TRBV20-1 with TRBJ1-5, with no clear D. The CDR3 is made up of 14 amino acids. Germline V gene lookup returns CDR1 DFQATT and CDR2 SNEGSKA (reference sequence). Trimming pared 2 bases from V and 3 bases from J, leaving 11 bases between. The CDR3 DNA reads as TGCAGTGCTAGACCACAGAGATCCAATCAGCCCCAGCATTTT. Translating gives CSARPQRSNQPQHF.

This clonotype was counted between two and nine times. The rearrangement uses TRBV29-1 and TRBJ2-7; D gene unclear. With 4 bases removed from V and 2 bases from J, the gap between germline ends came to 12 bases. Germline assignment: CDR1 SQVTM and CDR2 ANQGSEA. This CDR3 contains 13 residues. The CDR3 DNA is TGCAGCGTTGTGGGCCGCAGTCCCTACGAGCAGTACTTC. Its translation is CSVVGRSPYEQYF.

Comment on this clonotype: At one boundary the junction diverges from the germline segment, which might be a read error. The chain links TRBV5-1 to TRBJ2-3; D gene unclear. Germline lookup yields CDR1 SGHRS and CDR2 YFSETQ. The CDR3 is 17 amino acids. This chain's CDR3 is CVSSYNSAGSGTDTQYF. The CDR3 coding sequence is TGCGTCAGCAGCTATAACTCAGCCGGGTCTGGCACAGATACGCAGTATTTT.

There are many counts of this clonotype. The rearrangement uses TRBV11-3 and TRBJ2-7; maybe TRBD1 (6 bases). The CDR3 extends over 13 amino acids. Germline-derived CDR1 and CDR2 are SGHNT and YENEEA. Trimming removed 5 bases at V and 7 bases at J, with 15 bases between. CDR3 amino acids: CASSQGPLGEQYF. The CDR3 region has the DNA TGTGCCAGCAGCCAGGGGCCTTTAGGTGAGCAGTACTTC.

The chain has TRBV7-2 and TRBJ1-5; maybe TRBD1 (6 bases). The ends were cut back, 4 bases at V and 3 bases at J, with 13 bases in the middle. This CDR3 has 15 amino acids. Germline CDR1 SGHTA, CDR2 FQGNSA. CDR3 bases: TGTGCCAGCAGCTACCAACAGGGTCTCAATCAGCCCCAGCATTTT. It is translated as CASSYQQGLNQPQHF. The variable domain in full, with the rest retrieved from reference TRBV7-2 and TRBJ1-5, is GAGVSQSPSNKVTEKGKDVELRCDPISGHTALYWYRQSLGQGLEFLIYFQGNSAPDKSGLPSDRFSAERTGGSVSTLTIQRTQQEDSAVYLCASSYQQGLNQPQHFGDGTRLSIL.

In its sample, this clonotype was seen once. CDR3 sequence reads: CSADTGQGKEQFF. CDR3 nucleotides: TGCAGTGCGGACACGGGACAGGGGAAAGAGCAGTTCTTC. This chain connects TRBV20-1 to TRBJ2-1, with 10 bases lining up with TRBD1. The CDR3 runs 13 residues. V trimming: 6 bases; J trimming: 10 bases; junction bases outside the gene matches: 9. Germline CDR1 is DFQATT and CDR2 is SNEGSKA (reference sequence).

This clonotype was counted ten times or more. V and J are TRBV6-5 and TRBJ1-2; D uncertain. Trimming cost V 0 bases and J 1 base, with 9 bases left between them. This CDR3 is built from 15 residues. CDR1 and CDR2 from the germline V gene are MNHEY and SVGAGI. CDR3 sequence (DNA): TGTGCCAGCAGTTACTCGAAGGAGGGTAACTATGGCTACACCTTC. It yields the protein CASSYSKEGNYGYTF.

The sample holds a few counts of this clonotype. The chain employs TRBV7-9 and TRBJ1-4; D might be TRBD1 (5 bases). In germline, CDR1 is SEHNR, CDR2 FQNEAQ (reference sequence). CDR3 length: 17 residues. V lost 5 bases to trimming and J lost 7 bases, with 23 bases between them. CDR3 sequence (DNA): TGTGCCAGCAGCCTAGGTGGGGCCCCGCGGTTTACTGAAAAACTGTTTTTT. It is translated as CASSLGGAPRFTEKLFF.

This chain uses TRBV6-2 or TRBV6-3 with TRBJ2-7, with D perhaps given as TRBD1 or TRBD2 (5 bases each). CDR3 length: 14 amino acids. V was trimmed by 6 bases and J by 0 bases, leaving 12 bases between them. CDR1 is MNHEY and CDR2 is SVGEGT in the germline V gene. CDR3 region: CASSWGIPSYEQYF. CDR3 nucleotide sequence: TGTGCCAGCAGCTGGGGGATCCCCTCCTACGAGCAGTACTTC.

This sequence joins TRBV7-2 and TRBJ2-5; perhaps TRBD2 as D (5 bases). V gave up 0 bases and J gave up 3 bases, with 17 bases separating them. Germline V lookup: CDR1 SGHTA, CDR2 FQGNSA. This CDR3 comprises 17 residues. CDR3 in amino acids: CASSLAAQRRAKETQYF. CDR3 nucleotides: TGTGCCAGCAGCTTAGCGGCCCAACGGCGGGCCAAAGAGACCCAGTACTTC.

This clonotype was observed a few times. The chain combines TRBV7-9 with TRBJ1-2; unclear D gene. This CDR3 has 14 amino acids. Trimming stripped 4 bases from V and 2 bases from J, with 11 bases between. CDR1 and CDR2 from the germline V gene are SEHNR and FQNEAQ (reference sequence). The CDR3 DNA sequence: TGTGCCAGCAGCTCGCGGACGGAGAACTATGGCTACACCTTC. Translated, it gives CASSSRTENYGYTF.

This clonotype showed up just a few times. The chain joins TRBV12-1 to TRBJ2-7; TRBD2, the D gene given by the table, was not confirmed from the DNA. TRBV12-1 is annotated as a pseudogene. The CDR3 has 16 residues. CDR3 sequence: CASSGTKRGSSYEQYF. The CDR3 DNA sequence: TGTGCCAGCAGCGGGACGAAGCGGGGGAGCTCCTACGAGCAGTACTTC.

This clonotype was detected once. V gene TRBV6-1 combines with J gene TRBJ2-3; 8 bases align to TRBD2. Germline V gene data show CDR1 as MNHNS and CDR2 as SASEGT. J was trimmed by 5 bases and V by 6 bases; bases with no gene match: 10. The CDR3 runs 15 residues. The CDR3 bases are TGTGCCAGCAGGTCTCCGGGACTAGGTCAAGATACGCAGTATTTT. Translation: CASRSPGLGQDTQYF.

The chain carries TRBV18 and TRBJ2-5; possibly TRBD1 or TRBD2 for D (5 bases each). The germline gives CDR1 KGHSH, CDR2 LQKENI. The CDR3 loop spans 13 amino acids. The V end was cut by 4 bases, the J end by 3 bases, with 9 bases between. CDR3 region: CASSRGVKETQYF. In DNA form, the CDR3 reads TGTGCCAGCTCACGAGGGGTCAAAGAGACCCAGTACTTC.

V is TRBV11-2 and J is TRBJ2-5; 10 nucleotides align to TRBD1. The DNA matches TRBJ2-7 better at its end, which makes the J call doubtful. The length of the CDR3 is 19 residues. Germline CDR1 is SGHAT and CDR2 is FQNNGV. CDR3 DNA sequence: TGTGCCAGCAACCTTTTGGCCGGGACAGGGGCCCACACCTTCAACGAGCAGTACTTC. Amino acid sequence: CASNLLAGTGAHTFNEQYF.

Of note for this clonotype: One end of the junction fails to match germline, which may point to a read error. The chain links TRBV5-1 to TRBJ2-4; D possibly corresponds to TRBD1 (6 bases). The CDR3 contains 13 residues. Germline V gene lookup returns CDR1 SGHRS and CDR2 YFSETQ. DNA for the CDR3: TGCGCCAGCAGTACAGGGCAGACCCACGAGCAGTATTTC. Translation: CASSTGQTHEQYF. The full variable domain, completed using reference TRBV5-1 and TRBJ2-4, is KAGVTQTPRYLIKTRGQQVTLSCSPISGHRSVSWYQQTPGQGLQFLFEYFSETQRNKGNFPGRFSGRQFSNSRSEMNVSTLELGDSALYLCASSTGQTHEQYFGAGTRLSVL.

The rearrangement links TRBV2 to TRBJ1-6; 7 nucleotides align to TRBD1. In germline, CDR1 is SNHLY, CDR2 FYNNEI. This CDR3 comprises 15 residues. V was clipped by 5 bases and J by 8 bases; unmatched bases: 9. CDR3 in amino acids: CASSTGTAEYSPLHF. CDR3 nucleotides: TGTGCCAGCAGTACTGGGACAGCCGAATATTCACCCCTCCACTTT.

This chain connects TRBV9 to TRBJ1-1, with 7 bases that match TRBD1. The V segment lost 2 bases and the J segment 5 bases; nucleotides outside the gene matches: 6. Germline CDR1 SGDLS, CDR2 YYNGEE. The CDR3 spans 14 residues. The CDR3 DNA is TGTGCCAGCAGCGTCGCCACACAGGGGACTGAAGCTTTCTTT. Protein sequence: CASSVATQGTEAFF. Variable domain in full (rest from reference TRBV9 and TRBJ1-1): DSGVTQTPKHLITATGQRVTLRCSPRSGDLSVYWYQQSLDQGLQFLIQYYNGEERAKGNILERFSAQQFPDLHSELNLSSLELGDSALYFCASSVATQGTEAFFGQGTRLTVV.

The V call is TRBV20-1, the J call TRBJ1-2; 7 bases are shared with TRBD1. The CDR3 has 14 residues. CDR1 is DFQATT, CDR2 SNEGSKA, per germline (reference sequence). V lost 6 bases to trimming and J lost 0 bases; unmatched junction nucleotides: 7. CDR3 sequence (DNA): TGCAGTGCCGCGACAGGGTTAGCTAACTATGGCTACACCTTC. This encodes CSAATGLANYGYTF.

The CDR3 region is CSATRGGSNEKLFF. In DNA form, the CDR3 reads TGCAGTGCTACCCGAGGCGGATCGAATGAAAAACTGTTTTTT. The chain carries TRBV20-1 and TRBJ1-4; no firm D call. From germline, CDR1 is DFQATT and CDR2 SNEGSKA (reference sequence). CDR3 size: 14 residues. Trimming removed 4 bases at V and 5 bases at J, with 14 bases between.